This T cell receptor beta chain was obtained from a study of cytomegalovirus exposure and HLA in healthy donors. This clone appeared once. The germline V gene has CDR1 SQVTM and CDR2 ANQGSEA. Trimming took 5 bases from V and 2 from J; bases not matched to a gene: 3. CDR3 length equals 14 residues. Primers for the PCR totalled 60 Vbeta and 13 Jbeta. Only in-frame clones appear in the TCRdb table, and some are missing; sequencing was by immunoSEQ multiplex PCR. Of tens of thousands of clones in the sample, about 72% were seen once. J is TRBJ2-2 and V is TRBV29-1; 9 positions agree with TRBD2. This receptor was identified in a young man in good health and CMV-seronegative. Material for sequencing was PBMCs. In DNA form, the CDR3 reads TGCAGCGTTCATAGCGGGGGTAACACCGGGGAGCTGTTTTTT. Translated, it gives CSVHSGGNTGELFF.